These T cell receptor beta chains were read from a single sample in a study of siplizumab effects on memory and regulatory T cells. The data were produced by immunoSEQ multiplex PCR, yet TCRdb's version contains in-frame clones alone and is incomplete. The sample has 55,000 to 80,000 clones; 65% to 80% are singletons. The sample taken for sequencing was memory CD4+ T cells sorted from blood. Every receptor here comes from a human donor in good health. Both conserved end residues are part of each CDR3. The order of the fields is J gene, V gene, clone size, D gene, CDR3 protein, CDR3 DNA. A D gene is named only where the DNA matches it firmly. Size values are once, few and many counts, or a class for expanded clones, and some rows have none.

>TRBJ2-4|TRBV7-9|.|.
CASSPTGTQLAKNIQYF
TGTGCCAGCAGCCCCACCGGGACCCAACTAGCCAAAAACATTCAGTACTTC
>TRBJ1-6|TRBV6-6|.|.
CASSYGNVNSPLHF
TGTGCCAGCAGTTACGGCAATGTGAATTCACCCCTCCACTTT
>TRBJ2-5|TRBV10-3|.|TRBD2
CAISTGTSGYQETQYF
TGTGCCATCAGTACGGGGACTAGCGGTTACCAAGAGACCCAGTACTTC
>TRBJ1-1|TRBV19|.|.
CASSLGPLNTEAFF
TGTGCCAGTAGTCTGGGACCCCTGAACACTGAAGCTTTCTTT
>TRBJ2-1|TRBV18|.|.
CASSAPTTNEQFF
TGTGCCAGCTCAGCCCCGACCACCAATGAGCAGTTCTTC
>TRBJ1-3|TRBV18|.|TRBD1
CASRTQGATSGNTIYF
TGTGCCAGCCGAACACAGGGGGCGACATCTGGAAACACCATATATTTT
>TRBJ2-5|TRBV5-4|.|TRBD2
CASSRRLAGAQETQYF
TGTGCCAGCAGTCGAAGACTAGCGGGGGCCCAAGAGACCCAGTACTTC
>TRBJ1-2|TRBV7-2|.|.
CASSLGHRNYGYTF
TGTGCCAGCAGCTTGGGACACCGAAACTATGGCTACACCTTC
>TRBJ1-4|TRBV2|few|TRBD1
CASSVPQGAFEKLFF
TGTGCCAGCAGTGTCCCACAGGGGGCGTTTGAAAAACTGTTTTTT
>TRBJ2-3|TRBV4-2|.|.
CASSFTPGLPLDTQYF
TGTGCCAGCAGCTTTACCCCGGGACTCCCTTTGGATACGCAGTATTTT
>TRBJ2-7|TRBV5-1|.|TRBD1
CASSLVSGTRGRGSEQYF
TGCGCCAGCAGCTTGGTCTCCGGGACCAGGGGGCGCGGCTCCGAGCAGTACTTC
>TRBJ2-1|TRBV30|.|TRBD1
CAWRDRGYNEQFF
TGTGCCTGGAGGGACAGGGGCTACAATGAGCAGTTCTTC
>TRBJ1-5|TRBV10-2|.|.
CASRSGGGSPFQPQHF
TGCGCCAGCAGGTCCGGGGGGGGTTCGCCCTTTCAGCCCCAGCATTTT
>TRBJ2-2|TRBV2|few|TRBD1
CASKGDRSAGELFF
TGTGCCAGTAAAGGGGACAGGTCGGCCGGGGAGCTGTTTTTT
>TRBJ2-7|TRBV7-6|once|TRBD1
CASSSGGSYEQYF
TGTGCCAGCAGCTCAGGGGGCTCCTACGAGCAGTACTTC
>TRBJ2-1|TRBV5-6|.|.
CASSLFTVSSYNEQFF
TGTGCCAGCTCTCTCTTTACCGTGAGCTCCTACAATGAGCAGTTCTTC
>TRBJ2-3|TRBV9|.|.
CASSVTGNYRDTQYF
TGTGCCAGCAGCGTAACCGGGAACTATCGGGATACGCAGTATTTT
>TRBJ1-5|TRBV2|.|.
CASSVGGRDNQPQHF
TGTGCCAGCAGTGTGGGTGGACGGGACAATCAGCCCCAGCATTTT
>TRBJ2-1|TRBV10-3|.|.
CAISASGGGNNEQFF
TGTGCCATCAGTGCTTCCGGAGGCGGGAACAATGAGCAGTTCTTC
>TRBJ2-1|TRBV6-6|.|.
CASSWNPGEQFF
TGTGCCAGCAGTTGGAATCCGGGTGAGCAGTTCTTC
>TRBJ1-4|TRBV5-4|.|.
CASSFRDRPSNEKLFF
TGTGCCAGCAGCTTCAGGGACCGACCTTCTAATGAAAAACTGTTTTTT
>TRBJ2-3|TRBV7-3|.|.
CASSLTERYTQYF
TGTGCCAGCAGCTTAACGGAACGGTATACGCAGTATTTT
>TRBJ1-1|TRBV6-6|.|TRBD1
CASSLQGARTEAFF
TGTGCCAGCAGTCTCCAGGGGGCGCGCACTGAAGCTTTCTTT
>TRBJ2-7|TRBV18|.|.
CASSVDRKYEQYF
TGTGCCAGCTCAGTCGACAGGAAATACGAGCAGTACTTC
>TRBJ1-5|TRBV6-5|.|.
CASSYSPYSNQPQHF
TGTGCCAGCAGTTACAGCCCTTATAGCAATCAGCCCCAGCATTTT
>TRBJ2-7|TRBV5-1|.|TRBD2
CASSPTAGGLYEQYF
TGCGCCAGCAGCCCCACAGCGGGGGGGCTCTACGAGCAGTACTTC
>TRBJ2-6|TRBV5-1|few|TRBD1
CASSFTGQPSGANVLTF
TGCGCCAGCAGCTTCACGGGACAGCCCTCTGGGGCCAACGTCCTGACTTTC
>TRBJ2-2|TRBV5-1|.|TRBD2
CASSSYSGGPTGELFF
TGCGCCAGCAGCTCATATTCGGGGGGGCCCACCGGGGAGCTGTTTTTT
>TRBJ2-7|TRBV6-6|.|TRBD1
CASTGSGTGIVEQYF
TGTGCCAGCACAGGATCTGGGACAGGGATCGTCGAGCAGTACTTC
>TRBJ2-5|TRBV2|.|TRBD2
CASKRERGRPETQYF
TGTGCCAGCAAAAGGGAGCGGGGGCGGCCCGAGACCCAGTACTTC
>TRBJ1-2|TRBV7-9|.|TRBD1
CASSLVGTGDGYTF
TGTGCCAGCAGCTTAGTCGGGACAGGGGATGGCTACACCTTC
>TRBJ2-2|TRBV5-6|.|TRBD2
CASSPSGGGTGELFF
TGTGCCAGCAGCCCTTCGGGGGGTGGCACCGGGGAGCTGTTTTTT
>TRBJ2-3|TRBV10-1|once|.
CASSRGRQSLSTDTQYF
TGCGCCAGCAGTAGGGGCCGCCAGAGTCTAAGCACAGATACGCAGTATTTT
>TRBJ1-3|TRBV9|.|.
CASSPQGIVGNTIYF
TGTGCCAGCTCGCCCCAGGGCATTGTTGGAAACACCATATATTTT
>TRBJ1-1|TRBV18|.|.
CASSRDPGPLRAEAFF
TGTGCCAGCTCACGGGACCCGGGCCCCTTAAGGGCTGAAGCTTTCTTT
>TRBJ2-7|TRBV7-9|.|TRBD1
CASNPGTGGKYEQYF
TGTGCCAGCAACCCCGGGACAGGGGGCAAGTACGAGCAGTACTTC
>TRBJ1-6|TRBV7-9|.|.
CASEPPGTSSYNSPLHF
TGTGCCAGCGAGCCCCCGGGGACGAGCTCCTATAATTCACCCCTCCACTTT
>TRBJ1-5|TRBV4-1|.|.
CASSPSDSNQPQHF
TGCGCCAGCAGCCCCTCAGACTCCAATCAGCCCCAGCATTTT
>TRBJ1-1|TRBV6-6|.|TRBD1
CASSYMGQGLSEAFF
TGTGCCAGCAGTTACATGGGACAGGGCCTATCTGAAGCTTTCTTT
>TRBJ2-3|TRBV19|.|.
CASSGGRTDTQYF
TGTGCCAGTAGTGGTGGCCGCACAGATACGCAGTATTTT
>TRBJ2-2|TRBV7-6|.|TRBD2
CASSLELAGDTGELFF
TGTGCCAGCAGCTTAGAACTAGCGGGGGACACCGGGGAGCTGTTTTTT
>TRBJ1-1|TRBV30|few|.
CAWSGQVNTEAFF
TGTGCCTGGAGTGGACAGGTAAACACTGAAGCTTTCTTT
>TRBJ2-5|TRBV5-1|.|.
CASSLEAGREVGTQYF
TGCGCCAGCAGCTTGGAGGCGGGCAGGGAGGTCGGGACCCAGTACTTC
>TRBJ1-1|TRBV4-1|once|.
CASSQQILITGANTEAFF
TGCGCCAGCAGCCAACAAATACTCATTACCGGGGCTAACACTGAAGCTTTCTTT
>TRBJ1-2|TRBV19|.|.
CASSPGVWSGYTF
TGTGCCAGTAGTCCAGGTGTATGGTCTGGCTACACCTTC
>TRBJ2-3|TRBV30|.|TRBD2
CAWRRGGAGDTQYF
TGCGCCTGGAGGCGCGGGGGGGCAGGAGATACGCAGTATTTT
>TRBJ1-2|TRBV6-6|.|.
CASGMPGQSYGYTF
TGTGCCAGCGGTATGCCAGGACAGAGCTATGGCTACACCTTC
>TRBJ1-1|TRBV30|.|TRBD1
CAWGGQGTEAFF
TGTGCCTGGGGGGGACAGGGGACTGAAGCTTTCTTT
>TRBJ2-2|TRBV6-4|.|.
CASSEQGDTGELFF
TGTGCCAGCAGTGAACAGGGAGACACCGGGGAGCTGTTTTTT
>TRBJ2-3|TRBV7-2|few|.
CASSFKNTDTQYF
TGTGCCAGCAGCTTTAAAAACACAGATACGCAGTATTTT
>TRBJ2-1|TRBV9|once|.
CASSVALRFEEQFF
TGTGCCAGCAGCGTAGCTTTACGGTTCGAGGAGCAGTTCTTC
>TRBJ2-5|TRBV7-7|.|TRBD2
CASSLATSNPTQYF
TGTGCCAGCAGCTTAGCGACTAGCAATCCGACCCAGTACTTC
>TRBJ1-6|TRBV6-1|.|.
CASSAGPYNSPLHF
TGTGCCAGCAGCGCCGGTCCCTATAATTCACCCCTCCACTTT
>TRBJ2-7|TRBV28|.|.
CASSLGRGKYF
TGTGCCAGCAGTTTGGGGAGAGGGAAGTACTTC
>TRBJ2-5|TRBV21-1|.|.
CASSKVGLDTYGTQYF
TGTGCCAGCAGCAAAGTAGGGCTGGACACTTACGGGACCCAGTACTTC
>TRBJ1-5|TRBV7-2|.|TRBD1
CASSPDRVQPQHF
TGTGCCAGCAGCCCAGACAGGGTTCAGCCCCAGCATTTT
>TRBJ2-3|TRBV11-3|.|TRBD2
CAIKGLAGRTDTQYF
TGTGCCATCAAGGGACTAGCGGGACGCACAGATACGCAGTATTTT